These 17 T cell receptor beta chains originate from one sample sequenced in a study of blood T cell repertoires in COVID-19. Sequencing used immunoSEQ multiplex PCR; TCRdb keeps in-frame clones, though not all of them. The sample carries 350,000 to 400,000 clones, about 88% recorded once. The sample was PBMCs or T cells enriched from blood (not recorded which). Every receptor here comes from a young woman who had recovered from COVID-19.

The CDR3, as DNA: TGTGCCAGCAGTGCCGACTATAGCGGGAGATTCAATGAGCAGTTCTTC. This codes for CASSADYSGRFNEQFF. V is TRBV27 and J is TRBJ2-1, with 9 bases fitting TRBD2. CDR1 MNHEY and CDR2 SMNVEV come from the germline V gene (reference sequence). With 5 bases clipped from V and 6 bases from J, the junction kept 11 bases outside the gene matches. This CDR3 spans 16 amino acids.

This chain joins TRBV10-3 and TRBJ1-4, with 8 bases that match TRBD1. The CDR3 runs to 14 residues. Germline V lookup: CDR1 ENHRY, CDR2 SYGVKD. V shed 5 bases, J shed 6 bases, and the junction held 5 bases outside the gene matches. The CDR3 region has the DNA TGTGCCATCAGTAACAGGGGGGAGGATGAAAAACTGTTTTTT. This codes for CAISNRGEDEKLFF.

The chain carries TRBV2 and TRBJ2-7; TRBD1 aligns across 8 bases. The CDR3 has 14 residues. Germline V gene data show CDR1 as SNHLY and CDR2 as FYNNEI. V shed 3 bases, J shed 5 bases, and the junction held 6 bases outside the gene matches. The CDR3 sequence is CASSEDRVRHEQYF. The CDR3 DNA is TGTGCCAGCAGTGAGGACAGGGTTAGACACGAGCAGTACTTC.

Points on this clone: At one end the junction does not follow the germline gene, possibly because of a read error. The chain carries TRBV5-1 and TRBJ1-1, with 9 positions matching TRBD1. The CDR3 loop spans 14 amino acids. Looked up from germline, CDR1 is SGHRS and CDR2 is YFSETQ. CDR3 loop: CASSFGTGNAEAFF. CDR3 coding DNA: TGCGCCAGCAGCTTCGGGACAGGGAACGCTGAAGCTTTCTTT.

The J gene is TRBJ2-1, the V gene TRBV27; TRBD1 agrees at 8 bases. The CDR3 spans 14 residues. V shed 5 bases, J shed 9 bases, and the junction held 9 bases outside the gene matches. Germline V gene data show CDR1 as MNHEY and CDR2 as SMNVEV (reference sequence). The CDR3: CASSRDRSWPEQFF. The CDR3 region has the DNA TGTGCCAGCAGTAGGGACAGGTCTTGGCCTGAGCAGTTCTTC.

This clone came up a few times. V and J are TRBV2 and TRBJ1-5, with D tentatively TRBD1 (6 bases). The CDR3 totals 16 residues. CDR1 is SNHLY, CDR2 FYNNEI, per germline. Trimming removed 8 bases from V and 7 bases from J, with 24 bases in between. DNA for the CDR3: TGTGCCAGCTCTGAGGCGGGGGCAGGGGTGGGACAGCCCCAGCATTTT. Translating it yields CASSEAGAGVGQPQHF.

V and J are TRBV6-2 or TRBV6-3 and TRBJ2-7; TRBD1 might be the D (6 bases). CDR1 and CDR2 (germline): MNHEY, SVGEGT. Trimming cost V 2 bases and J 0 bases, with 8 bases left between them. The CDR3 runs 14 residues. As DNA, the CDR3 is TGTGCCAGCAGTTACACAGGGTCCTCCTACGAGCAGTACTTC. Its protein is CASSYTGSSYEQYF.

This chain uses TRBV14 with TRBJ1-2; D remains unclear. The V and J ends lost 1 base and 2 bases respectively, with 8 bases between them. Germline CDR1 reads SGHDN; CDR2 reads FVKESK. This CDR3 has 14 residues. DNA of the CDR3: TGTGCCAGCAGCCAAGGGGTACTAAACTATGGCTACACCTTC. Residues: CASSQGVLNYGYTF.

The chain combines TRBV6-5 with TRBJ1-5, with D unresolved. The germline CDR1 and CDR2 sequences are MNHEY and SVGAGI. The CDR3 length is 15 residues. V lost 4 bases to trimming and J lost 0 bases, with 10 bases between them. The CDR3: CASSFPLLSNQPQHF. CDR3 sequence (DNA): TGTGCCAGCAGTTTCCCTCTCCTTAGCAATCAGCCCCAGCATTTT.

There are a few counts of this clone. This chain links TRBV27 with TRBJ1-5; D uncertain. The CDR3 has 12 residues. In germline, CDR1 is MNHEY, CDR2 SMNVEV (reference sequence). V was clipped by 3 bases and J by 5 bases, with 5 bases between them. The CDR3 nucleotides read TGTGCCAGCAGTTTTTTAGATCAGCCCCAGCATTTT. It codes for CASSFLDQPQHF.

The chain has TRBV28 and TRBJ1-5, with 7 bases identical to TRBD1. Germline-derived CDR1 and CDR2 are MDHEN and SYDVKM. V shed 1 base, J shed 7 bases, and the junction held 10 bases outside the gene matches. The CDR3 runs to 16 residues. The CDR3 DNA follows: TGTGCCAGCAGTTTATTGACAGGGAGTAGATTGCAGCCCCAGCATTTT. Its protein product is CASSLLTGSRLQPQHF.

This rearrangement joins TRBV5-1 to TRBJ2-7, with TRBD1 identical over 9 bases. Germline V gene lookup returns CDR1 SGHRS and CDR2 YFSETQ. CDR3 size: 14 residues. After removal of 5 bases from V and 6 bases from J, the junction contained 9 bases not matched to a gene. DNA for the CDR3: TGCGCCAGCAGTACCGGGACAGGGTTGCGCGAGCAGTACTTC. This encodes CASSTGTGLREQYF.

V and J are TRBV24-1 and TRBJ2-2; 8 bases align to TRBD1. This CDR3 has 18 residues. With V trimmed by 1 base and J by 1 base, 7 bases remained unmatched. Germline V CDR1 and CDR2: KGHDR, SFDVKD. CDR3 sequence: CATSDFSAGTGNTGELFF. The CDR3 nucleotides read TGTGCCACCAGTGATTTCTCGGCCGGGACAGGGAACACCGGGGAGCTGTTTTTT.

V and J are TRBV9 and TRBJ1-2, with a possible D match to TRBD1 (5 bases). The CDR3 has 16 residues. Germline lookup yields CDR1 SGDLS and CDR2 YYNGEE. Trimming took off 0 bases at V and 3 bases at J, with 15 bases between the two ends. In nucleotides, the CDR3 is TGTGCCAGCAGCGTAGCTGCGGAGGGGCTGTACTATGGCTACACCTTC. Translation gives CASSVAAEGLYYGYTF.

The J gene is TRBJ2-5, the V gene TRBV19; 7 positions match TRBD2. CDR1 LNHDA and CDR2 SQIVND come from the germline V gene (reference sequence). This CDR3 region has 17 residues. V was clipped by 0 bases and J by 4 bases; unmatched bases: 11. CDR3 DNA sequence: TGTGCCAGTAGTATAGATCTCCCGGGAGGAAGAGGAGAGACCCAGTACTTC. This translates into CASSIDLPGGRGETQYF.

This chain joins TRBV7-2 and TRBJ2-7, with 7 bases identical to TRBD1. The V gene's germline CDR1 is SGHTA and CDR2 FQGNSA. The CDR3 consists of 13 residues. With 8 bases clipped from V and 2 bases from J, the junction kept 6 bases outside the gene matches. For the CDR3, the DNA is TGTGCCAGCCAAGGGACAGACCCCTACGAGCAGTACTTC. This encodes CASQGTDPYEQYF.

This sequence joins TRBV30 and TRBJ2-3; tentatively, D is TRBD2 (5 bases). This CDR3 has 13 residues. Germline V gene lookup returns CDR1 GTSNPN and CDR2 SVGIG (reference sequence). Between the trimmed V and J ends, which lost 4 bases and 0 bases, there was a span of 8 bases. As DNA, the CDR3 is TGTGCCTGGACCCCGGGAAGCACAGATACGCAGTATTTT. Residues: CAWTPGSTDTQYF.